These 22 T cell receptor beta chains were sequenced from one sample in a study of spatial heterogeneity in lung cancer. Overall study findings and caveats: Counts that tracked tumor mutation counts were those of expanded intratumoral alpha and beta TCRs.

TCRdb passed the 5' RACE reads through MiXCR, listing each CDR3 protein once. The repertoire holds approximately 5,000 distinct CDR3 sequences, with just under 30% as singletons. Specified time point: sample taken at primary tumor resection. These receptors are not linked to any known antigen. Sequencing used lung tumor tissue, obtained at surgery. These receptors were taken from a female donor with early-stage non-small cell lung cancer.

Relative to its sample, this clonotype is medium-sized. The chain recombines TRBV11-2 with TRBJ1-4; tentative D call: TRBD1 (5 bases). The CDR3 runs to 16 residues. Germline V gives CDR1 SGHAT, CDR2 FQNNGV. V was pared by 5 bases and J by 4 bases, with 17 bases between. In DNA, the CDR3 is TGTGCCAGCAGCCAAGAGGAGGGGACCCATAATGAAAAACTGTTTTTT. Protein: CASSQEEGTHNEKLFF. Complete variable domain (other parts from reference TRBV11-2 and TRBJ1-4): EAGVAQSPRYKIIEKRQSVAFWCNPISGHATLYWYQQILGQGPKLLIQFQNNGVVDDSQLPKDRFSAERLKGVDSTLKIQPAKLEDSAVYLCASSQEEGTHNEKLFFGSGTQLSVL.

This clonotype is medium-sized (0.01 to 0.1%) within its sample. The rearrangement links TRBV6-5 to TRBJ1-1; D is unresolved. The CDR3 sequence is 12 residues long. Per the germline V gene, CDR1 is MNHEY and CDR2 is SVGAGI. The V end lost 6 bases, the J end lost 5 bases, and 10 bases lay between the germline ends. CDR3 bases: TGTGCCAGCAGAACCGGGGTGACTGAAGCTTTCTTT. Amino acids: CASRTGVTEAFF.

The genes are TRBV20-1 and TRBJ2-7, with 10 bases matching TRBD2. V dropped 6 bases and J dropped 6; count of bases not matched to a gene: 8. In germline, CDR1 is DFQATT, CDR2 SNEGSKA (reference sequence). This CDR3 region has 13 residues. This CDR3 is CSARSSGRREQYF. The CDR3 DNA follows: TGCAGTGCCAGATCTAGCGGGAGACGCGAGCAGTACTTC.

By sample share, this clonotype is medium-sized. The V gene is TRBV20-1, the J gene TRBJ2-7, with D maybe TRBD2 (7 bases). Trimming pared 0 bases from V and 2 bases from J, leaving 14 bases between. Germline lookup yields CDR1 DFQATT and CDR2 SNEGSKA (reference sequence). There are 15 residues in the CDR3. CDR3 coding DNA: TGCAGTGCTAGAGATTCGACGGGGGGCCCCTACGAGCAGTACTTC. Amino acid sequence: CSARDSTGGPYEQYF.

This clonotype showed up many times. The chain joins TRBV6-2 or TRBV6-3 to TRBJ1-5; D is unclear. Germline CDR1 reads MNHEY; CDR2 reads SVGEGT. CDR3 length equals 15 residues. The V end lost 2 bases, the J end lost 0 bases, and 8 bases lay between the germline ends. DNA for the CDR3: TGTGCCAGCAGTTACGAGTTACTTAGCAATCAGCCCCAGCATTTT. Translating it yields CASSYELLSNQPQHF.

This clonotype rates as medium-sized. The chain employs TRBV7-8 and TRBJ2-6; D remains unclear. The CDR3 covers 16 residues. CDR1 and CDR2 from the germline V gene are SGHVS and FQNEAQ. The V end lost 1 base, the J end lost 2 bases, and 9 bases lay between the germline ends. The CDR3 bases are TGTGCCAGCAGCTTAGGGCCGCAAGCTGGGGCCAACGTCCTGACTTTC. As protein: CASSLGPQAGANVLTF.

The J gene is TRBJ2-5, the V gene TRBV7-8; 7 nucleotides align to TRBD2. The CDR3 is 20 amino acids. Germline V gives CDR1 SGHVS, CDR2 FQNEAQ. The V segment lost 1 base and the J segment 5 bases; nucleotides outside the gene matches: 22. The CDR3 coding sequence is TGTGCCAGCAGCTTAGTAGCATCAGTCGGCGGGAGCGGGTTTTCGGAGACCCAGTACTTC. Protein product: CASSLVASVGGSGFSETQYF.

V is TRBV7-3 and J is TRBJ2-1; TRBD2 matches 10 bases. V was clipped by 5 bases and J by 4 bases; unmatched bases: 5. Germline lookup yields CDR1 SGHTA and CDR2 FQGTGA. This CDR3 is built from 15 residues. CDR3 DNA: TGTGCCAGCAGCCCTAGCGGGAGTCGGTACAATGAGCAGTTCTTC. Its translation: CASSPSGSRYNEQFF.

This clonotype has at least ten counts. This chain links TRBV30 with TRBJ1-4; D is ambiguous. Trimming cost V 0 bases and J 2 bases, with 10 bases left between them. This CDR3 has 15 residues. From germline, CDR1 is GTSNPN and CDR2 SVGIG (reference sequence). The CDR3 here is CAWSVGLGTNEKLFF. As DNA, the CDR3 is TGTGCCTGGAGTGTAGGACTTGGGACTAATGAAAAACTGTTTTTT.

This clonotype was seen many times. V and J are TRBV19 and TRBJ1-3; D not resolved. Germline V CDR1 and CDR2: LNHDA, SQIVND (reference sequence). The CDR3 loop spans 18 amino acids. Between the trimmed V and J ends, which lost 3 bases and 2 bases, there was a span of 20 bases. CDR3 amino acids: CASSIGLSGLGAGNTIYF. The CDR3 coding sequence is TGTGCCAGTAGTATTGGTCTTAGCGGCTTGGGCGCTGGAAACACCATATATTTT. The variable domain in full, with the rest retrieved from reference TRBV19 and TRBJ1-3, is DGGITQSPKYLFRKEGQNVTLSCEQNLNHDAMYWYRQDPGQGLRLIYYSQIVNDFQKGDIAEGYSVSREKKESFPLTVTSAQKNPTAFYLCASSIGLSGLGAGNTIYFGEGSWLTVV.

This rearrangement joins TRBV20-1 to TRBJ2-1; maybe TRBD2 (6 bases). V was cut by 3 bases and J by 9 bases, with 9 bases left in between. Germline V CDR1 and CDR2: DFQATT, SNEGSKA (reference sequence). This CDR3 is built from 11 residues. As DNA, the CDR3 is TGCAGTGCTAGTTCGGGGGTTGAGCAGTTCTTC. Its translation: CSASSGVEQFF.

The chain has TRBV20-1 and TRBJ2-3, with TRBD1 matching over 9 bases. Per the germline V gene, CDR1 is DFQATT and CDR2 is SNEGSKA (reference sequence). V lost 4 bases, J lost 11 bases, and 13 bases stayed unmatched. The CDR3 length is 14 residues. The CDR3 DNA follows: TGCAGTGCTACACGTGGGACAGGGTCAAACATGCAGTATTTT. Protein product: CSATRGTGSNMQYF.

In this sample, this clonotype is medium-sized (0.01 to 0.1%). CDR3 nucleotides: TGCAGCGTTGAAGGGGCTGCGAGCTCCTACAATGAGCAGTTCTTC. It codes for CSVEGAASSYNEQFF. V is TRBV29-1 and J is TRBJ2-1, with D unresolved. V lost 1 base to trimming and J lost 0 bases, with 10 bases between them. The CDR3 contains 15 residues. Germline CDR1 is SQVTM and CDR2 is ANQGSEA.

There are many counts of this clonotype. CDR3 DNA sequence: TGTGCCAGCAGTTTTCAGGGGAATAACTATGGCTACACCTTC. It codes for CASSFQGNNYGYTF. The chain joins TRBV12-3 or TRBV12-4 to TRBJ1-2; D is possibly TRBD1 (6 bases). The germline V and J ends were trimmed by 3 bases and 1 base, with 9 bases remaining between them. The CDR3 contains 14 residues.

The J gene is TRBJ1-1, the V gene TRBV18; 8 nucleotides match TRBD1. With 4 bases clipped from V and 7 bases from J, the junction kept 5 bases outside the gene matches. The CDR3 extends over 13 amino acids. Germline values: CDR1 KGHSH, CDR2 LQKENI. For the CDR3, the DNA is TGTGCCAGCTCACAGACAGGGGCAGATGAAGCTTTCTTT. Its translation is CASSQTGADEAFF.

This clonotype is classed as large. The chain recombines TRBV12-3 or TRBV12-4 with TRBJ2-2; D might be TRBD1 (5 bases). The CDR3 extends over 14 amino acids. V gave up 3 bases and J gave up 5 bases, with 10 bases separating them. CDR3 DNA: TGTGCCAGCAGTTTGCAGGGATGGACCGGGGAGCTGTTTTTT. Amino acids: CASSLQGWTGELFF.

In its sample, this clonotype is large. DNA of the CDR3: TGTGCCAGCAGTTGGGGTGGGGGTCATCAGCCCCAGCATTTT. It yields the protein CASSWGGGHQPQHF. V usage is TRBV6-6 and J usage is TRBJ1-5; perhaps TRBD1 as D (5 bases). CDR1 is MNHNY, CDR2 SVGAGI, per germline (reference sequence). V lost 4 bases and J 5 bases, leaving 12 bases between the germline ends. The CDR3 runs 14 residues.

The chain has TRBV7-2 and TRBJ2-7; TRBD2 matches at 10 bases. The junction had 7 bases not matched to a gene; V was cut back by 1 base and J by 7 bases. Germline CDR1 reads SGHTA; CDR2 reads FQGNSA. The CDR3 is made up of 15 amino acids. In DNA, the CDR3 is TGTGCCAGCAGCTTAGACGGAGCGGGGGGGCGTGAGCAGTACTTC. Residues: CASSLDGAGGREQYF.

By its share, this clonotype is medium-sized (0.01 to 0.1%). The genes are TRBV2 and TRBJ1-5; 9 nucleotides match TRBD1. The ends lost 2 bases at V and 4 bases at J; junction bases unmatched: 6. This CDR3 region has 16 residues. Germline assignment: CDR1 SNHLY and CDR2 FYNNEI. The CDR3 bases are TGTGCCAGCAGTGAACCCGGGACAGGGCGGAATCAGCCCCAGCATTTT. This gives the protein CASSEPGTGRNQPQHF.

About this clonotype itself: One end of the junction does not line up with germline, which may come from a read error. The V gene is TRBV7-7, the J gene TRBJ1-5; D unclear. This CDR3 region has 14 residues. Germline V gene sequence: CDR1 SSHAT, CDR2 FNYEAQ (reference sequence). DNA of the CDR3: TGTGCTAGCAGCTTAAGGCGAAACAATCAGCCCCAGCATTTT. This translates into CASSLRRNNQPQHF.

This clonotype ranks as medium-sized (0.01 to 0.1%). This sequence joins TRBV12-3 or TRBV12-4 and TRBJ2-5; unclear D gene. V lost 2 bases to trimming and J lost 1 base, with 2 bases between them. There are 12 residues in the CDR3. CDR3 region: CASSLFQETQYF. CDR3 sequence (DNA): TGTGCCAGCAGTTTATTCCAAGAGACCCAGTACTTC.

This clonotype is judged large. The genes are TRBV27 and TRBJ2-5, with TRBD1 matching over 10 bases. Looked up from germline, CDR1 is MNHEY and CDR2 is SMNVEV (reference sequence). The CDR3 totals 15 residues. Trimming took 5 bases from V and 5 from J; bases not matched to a gene: 8. CDR3 loop: CASSMTGGWLETQYF. The CDR3 bases are TGTGCCAGCAGTATGACAGGGGGCTGGTTGGAGACCCAGTACTTC.